This TCR beta chain appears in the sequencing data of a study of blood T cell repertoires in COVID-19. Whole-study context: Spain, Italy and the United States supplied samples that represented acute and convalescent COVID-19. Sources were T cells, B-cell-depleted T cells, or PBMCs; the material itself was cDNA or gDNA.

The CDR3 runs to 16 residues. Germline V gene sequence: CDR1 MDHEN, CDR2 SYDVKM. J lost 0 bases, V lost 6 bases, and 6 bases had no gene match. Per the authors' pipeline: Estimated nucleated cell counts came from reference gene primer amplification. Only in-frame clones appear in the TCRdb table, and some are missing; sequencing was by immunoSEQ multiplex PCR. That table is the source of V, J and clone size, and D and trimming were worked out from the DNA. The data show approximately 100,000 clones, with approximately 92% seen just once and more than 5% held by the top ten. V is TRBV28 and J is TRBJ1-3; 9 bases agree with TRBD1. Sequencing used peripheral blood. The TCR sequence derives from a man in his fifties or sixties with active COVID-19. The DNA of the CDR3 is TGTGCCAGCAGACCCAAACAGGGGGCCTCTGGAAACACCATATATTTT. This sequence encodes CASRPKQGASGNTIYF. The full variable domain, rest sourced from reference TRBV28 and TRBJ1-3, is DVKVTQSSRYLVKRTGEKVFLECVQDMDHENMFWYRQDPGLGLRLIYFSYDVKMKEKGDIPEGYSVSREKKERFSLILESASTNQTSMYLCASRPKQGASGNTIYFGEGSWLTVV.